This is a list of T cell receptor beta chains from one sample in a study of T cells in Graves' hyperthyroidism and ophthalmopathy. Each CDR3 protein is one row after TCRdb ran MiXCR on the multiplex PCR reads. The sample comprises 650,000 to 750,000 distinct CDR3 sequences, 11% to 15% of which are singletons, and more than 8.5% rests with the top ten. Material: blood. The origin of the receptors is a woman aged 18-35 years with Graves' hyperthyroidism. Both conserved end residues are part of each CDR3. The D gene is left open where the match is weak. Clone size appears in some rows only: once, few, many, or a class for an expanded clone.

clone_size j_call v_call d_call cdr3_aa cdr3_nt
many TRBJ2-1 TRBV3-1 - CASSQEWVDEQFF TGTGCCAGCAGCCAAGAGTGGGTGGATGAGCAGTTCTTC
many TRBJ2-7 TRBV27 TRBD2 CASSLLAGISYEQYF TGTGCCAGCAGTTTACTAGCGGGCATCTCCTACGAGCAGTACTTC
many TRBJ1-1 TRBV28 - CASSREWNTEAFF TGTGCCAGCAGTCGCGAGTGGAACACTGAAGCTTTCTTT
many TRBJ2-1 TRBV4-3 - CASSPSLGSDDNEQFF TGCGCCAGCAGCCCCTCCCTCGGGTCCGACGATAATGAGCAGTTCTTC
- TRBJ1-3 TRBV5-1 TRBD1 CASSPESHRGSNTICF TGCGCCAGCAGCCCCGAATCGCACAGGGGCAGTAACACCATATGTTTT
- TRBJ2-5 TRBV6-2/TRBV6-3 - CATTGLDETQYF TGTGCCACCACAGGGCTAGACGAGACCCAGTACTTC
many TRBJ1-1 TRBV6-1 - CASRRPRQKNTEAFF TGTGCCAGCAGGCGCCCGCGACAGAAGAACACTGAAGCTTTCTTT
many TRBJ2-3 TRBV5-1 - CASRRTAGTDTQYF TGCGCCAGCAGGCGGACAGCGGGCACAGATACGCAGTATTTT
many TRBJ2-2 TRBV20-1 TRBD2 CSARGLAGGFYTGELFF TGCAGTGCGCGGGGGCTAGCGGGAGGATTTTACACCGGGGAGCTGTTTTTT
few TRBJ1-2 TRBV20-1 TRBD1 CSARGQAYGYTF TGCAGTGCTAGGGGACAGGCCTATGGCTACACCTTC
many TRBJ1-2 TRBV6-1 - CASNGAGVGYTF TGTGCCAGCAACGGGGCAGGGGTTGGCTACACCTTC
few TRBJ2-2 TRBV4-3 TRBD2 CASSLFGLAGENTGELFF TGCGCCAGCAGCCTATTCGGACTAGCGGGAGAAAACACCGGGGAGCTGTTTTTT
few TRBJ2-3 TRBV10-3 TRBD1 CAIRDRGHTDTQYF TGTGCCATCAGGGACAGGGGGCACACAGATACGCAGTATTTT
many TRBJ2-3 TRBV3-1 - CASTDQVSDTQYF TGTGCCAGCACTGACCAGGTCTCAGATACGCAGTATTTT
few TRBJ2-1 TRBV9 - CASSVPLEAPNYNEQFF TGTGCCAGCAGCGTACCCCTAGAGGCGCCGAACTACAATGAGCAGTTCTTC
- TRBJ1-5 TRBV30 - CAWSGQRTEISNQPQHF TGTGCCTGGAGCGGGCAACGGACAGAAATTAGCAATCAGCCCCAGCATTTT
- TRBJ2-7 TRBV20-1 - CSVAGQTREEQYF TGCAGCGTCGCAGGCCAAACTCGGGAGGAGCAGTACTTC
many TRBJ2-1 TRBV25-1 - CASSELRTTNEQFF TGTGCCAGCAGTGAATTAAGGACTACCAATGAGCAGTTCTTC
- TRBJ2-1 TRBV14 - CASSPNAYNEQFF TGTGCCAGCAGCCCCAACGCCTACAATGAGCAGTTCTTC
few TRBJ1-5 TRBV19 - CASSPRRKGNQPQHF TGTGCCAGTAGTCCACGGAGGAAGGGCAATCAGCCCCAGCATTTT
many TRBJ2-3 TRBV11-3 TRBD2 CASSSTSGSDTQYF TGTGCCAGCAGCTCGACTAGCGGGAGTGATACGCAGTATTTT
few TRBJ2-7 TRBV13 - CASSGRAYEQYF TGTGCCAGCAGCGGGCGAGCCTACGAGCAGTACTTC
many TRBJ2-7 TRBV5-1 - CASSAFGDEQYF TGCGCCAGCAGCGCCTTTGGGGACGAGCAGTACTTC
few TRBJ1-6 TRBV5-1 TRBD1 CASSSGQGDPLHF TGCGCCAGCAGCTCCGGACAGGGGGACCCCCTCCACTTT